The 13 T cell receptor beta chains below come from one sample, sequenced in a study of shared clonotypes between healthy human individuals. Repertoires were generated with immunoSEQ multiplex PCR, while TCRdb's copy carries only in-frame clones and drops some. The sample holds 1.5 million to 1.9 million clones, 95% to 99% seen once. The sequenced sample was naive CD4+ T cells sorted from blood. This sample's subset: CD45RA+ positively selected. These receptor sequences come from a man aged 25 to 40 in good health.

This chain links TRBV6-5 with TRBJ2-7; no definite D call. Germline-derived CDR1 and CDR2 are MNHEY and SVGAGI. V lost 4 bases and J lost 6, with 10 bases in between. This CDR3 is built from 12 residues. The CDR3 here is CASSSLASEQYF. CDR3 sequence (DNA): TGTGCCAGCAGTTCTCTGGCTAGCGAGCAGTACTTC.

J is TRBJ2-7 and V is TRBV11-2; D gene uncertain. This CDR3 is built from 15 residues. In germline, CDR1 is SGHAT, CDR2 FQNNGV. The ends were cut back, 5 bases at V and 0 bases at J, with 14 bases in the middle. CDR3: CASSTSGPFSYEQYF. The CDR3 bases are TGTGCCAGCAGCACCTCCGGGCCTTTCTCCTACGAGCAGTACTTC.

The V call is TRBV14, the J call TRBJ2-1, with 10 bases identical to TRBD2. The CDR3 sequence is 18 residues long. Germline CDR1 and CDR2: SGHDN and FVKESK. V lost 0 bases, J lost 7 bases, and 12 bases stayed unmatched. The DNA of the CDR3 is TGTGCCAGCAGCCAAGATGCCCAGCGGGAGGGTCGGACGAATGAGCAGTTCTTC. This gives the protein CASSQDAQREGRTNEQFF. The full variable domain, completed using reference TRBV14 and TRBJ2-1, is EAGVTQFPSHSVIEKGQTVTLRCDPISGHDNLYWYRRVMGKEIKFLLHFVKESKQDESGMPNNRFLAERTGGTYSTLKVQPAELEDSGVYFCASSQDAQREGRTNEQFFGPGTRLTVL.

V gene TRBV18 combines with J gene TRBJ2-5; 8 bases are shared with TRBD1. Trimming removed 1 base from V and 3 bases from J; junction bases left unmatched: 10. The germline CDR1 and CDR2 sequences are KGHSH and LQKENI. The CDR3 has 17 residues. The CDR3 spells CASSPLGQGAGEETQYF. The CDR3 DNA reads TGTGCCAGCTCACCACTCGGGCAGGGGGCCGGTGAAGAGACCCAGTACTTC.

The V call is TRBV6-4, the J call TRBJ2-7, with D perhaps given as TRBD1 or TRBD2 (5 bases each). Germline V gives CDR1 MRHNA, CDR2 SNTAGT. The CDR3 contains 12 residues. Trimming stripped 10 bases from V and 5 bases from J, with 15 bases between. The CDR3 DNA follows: TGTGCCACCAAAAACAGAGGGGACGAGCAGTACTTC. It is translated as CATKNRGDEQYF.

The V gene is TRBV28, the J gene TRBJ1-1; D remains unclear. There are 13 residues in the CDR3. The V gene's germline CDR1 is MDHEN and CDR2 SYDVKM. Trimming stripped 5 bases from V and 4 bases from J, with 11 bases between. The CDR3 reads CASSPPFTTEAFF. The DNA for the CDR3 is TGTGCCAGCAGTCCCCCTTTTACCACTGAAGCTTTCTTT.

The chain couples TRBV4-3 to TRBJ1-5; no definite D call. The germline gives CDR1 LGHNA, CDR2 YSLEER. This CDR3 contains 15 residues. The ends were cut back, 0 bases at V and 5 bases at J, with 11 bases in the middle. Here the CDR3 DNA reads TGCGCCAGCAGCCAAGATATGCAGTCCTATCAGCCCCAGCATTTT. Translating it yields CASSQDMQSYQPQHF.

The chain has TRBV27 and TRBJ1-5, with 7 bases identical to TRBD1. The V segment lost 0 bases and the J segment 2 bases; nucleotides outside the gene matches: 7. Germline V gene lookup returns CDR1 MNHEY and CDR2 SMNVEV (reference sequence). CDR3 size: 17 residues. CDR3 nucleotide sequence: TGTGCCAGCAGTTTATCGCCACAGGGGTCTCGCAATCAGCCCCAGCATTTT. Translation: CASSLSPQGSRNQPQHF.

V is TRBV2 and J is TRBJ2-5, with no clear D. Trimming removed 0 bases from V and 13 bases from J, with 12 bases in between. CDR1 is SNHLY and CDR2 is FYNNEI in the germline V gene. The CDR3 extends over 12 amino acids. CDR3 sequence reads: CASSEAETPGYF. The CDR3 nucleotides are TGTGCCAGCAGTGAAGCAGAGACCCCGGGGTACTTC.

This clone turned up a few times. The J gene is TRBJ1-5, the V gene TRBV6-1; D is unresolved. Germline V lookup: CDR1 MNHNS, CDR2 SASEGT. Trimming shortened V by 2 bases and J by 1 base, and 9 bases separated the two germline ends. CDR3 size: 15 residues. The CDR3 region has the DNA TGTGCCAGCAGTGAATTTGCACAGAGCAATCAGCCCCAGCATTTT. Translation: CASSEFAQSNQPQHF.

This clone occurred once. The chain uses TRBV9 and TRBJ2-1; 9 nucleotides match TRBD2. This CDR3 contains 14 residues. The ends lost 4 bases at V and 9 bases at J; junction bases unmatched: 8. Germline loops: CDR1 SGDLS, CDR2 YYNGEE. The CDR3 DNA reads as TGTGCCAGCAGCTTGTATAGCGGGAGAACTGAGCAGTTCTTC. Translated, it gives CASSLYSGRTEQFF.

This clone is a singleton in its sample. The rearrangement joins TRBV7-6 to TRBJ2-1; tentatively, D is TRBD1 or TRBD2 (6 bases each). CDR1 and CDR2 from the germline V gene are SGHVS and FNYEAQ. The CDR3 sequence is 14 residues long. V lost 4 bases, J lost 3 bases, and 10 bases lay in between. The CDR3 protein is CASSSGGNYNEQFF. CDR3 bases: TGTGCCAGCAGCTCCGGGGGCAACTACAATGAGCAGTTCTTC.

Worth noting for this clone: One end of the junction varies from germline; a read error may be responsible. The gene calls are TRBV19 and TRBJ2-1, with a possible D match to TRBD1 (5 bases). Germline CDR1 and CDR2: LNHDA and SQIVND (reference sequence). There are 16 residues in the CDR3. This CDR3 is CASSIAGNTIRNEQFF. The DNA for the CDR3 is TGTGCCAGTAGCATAGCAGGGAACACGATCCGCAATGAGCAGTTCTTC. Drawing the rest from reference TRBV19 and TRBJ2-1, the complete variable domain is DGGITQSPKYLFRKEGQNVTLSCEQNLNHDAMYWYRQDPGQGLRLIYYSQIVNDFQKGDIAEGYSVSREKKESFPLTVTSAQKNPTAFYLCASSIAGNTIRNEQFFGPGTRLTVL.